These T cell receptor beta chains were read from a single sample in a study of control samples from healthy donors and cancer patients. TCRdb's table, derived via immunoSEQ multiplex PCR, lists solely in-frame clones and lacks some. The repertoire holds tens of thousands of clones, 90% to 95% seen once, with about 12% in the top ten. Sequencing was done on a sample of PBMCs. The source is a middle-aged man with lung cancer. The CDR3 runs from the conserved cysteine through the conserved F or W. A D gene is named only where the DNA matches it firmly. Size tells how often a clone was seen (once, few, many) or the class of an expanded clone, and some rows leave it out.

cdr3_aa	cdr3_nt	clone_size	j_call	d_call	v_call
CASSYSGHGTGELFF	TGTGCCAGCAGTTACTCAGGACATGGAACCGGGGAGCTGTTTTTT	.	TRBJ2-2	.	TRBV6-5
CASGTPPGELFF	TGTGCTAGTGGCACCCCCCCCGGGGAGCTGTTTTTT	.	TRBJ2-2	.	TRBV12-5
CASQRGGLNNEQFF	TGTGCCAGCCAACGGGGGGGCCTCAACAATGAGCAGTTCTTC	once	TRBJ2-1	TRBD2	TRBV7-3
CASSEVVTDTQYF	TGTGCCAGCAGTGAAGTGGTCACAGATACGCAGTATTTT	.	TRBJ2-3	.	TRBV6-1
CASSVAVAGNTGELFF	TGTGCCAGCAGCGTAGCGGTCGCGGGAAACACCGGGGAGCTGTTTTTT	.	TRBJ2-2	.	TRBV9
CASSSHSGGLNEQFF	TGTGCCAGCAGCTCTCATAGCGGGGGCCTCAATGAGCAGTTCTTC	.	TRBJ2-1	TRBD2	TRBV7-3
CASSFPGQGDEKLFF	TGTGCCAGCAGTTTTCCGGGACAGGGAGACGAAAAACTGTTTTTT	.	TRBJ1-4	TRBD1	TRBV28
CASSYLGGSPYNEQFF	TGTGCCAGCAGTTACTTAGGGGGTTCCCCCTACAATGAGCAGTTCTTC	.	TRBJ2-1	.	TRBV6-5
CASSLSQVQQFF	TGTGCCAGCAGCCTAAGTCAGGTCCAGCAGTTCTTC	.	TRBJ2-1	.	TRBV7-8
CASSFFLDPAGTEAFF	TGCGCCAGCAGCTTTTTTCTGGACCCGGCGGGCACTGAAGCTTTCTTT	.	TRBJ1-1	.	TRBV4-1
CASSPRTSGNTGELFF	TGTGCCAGCTCACCCCGGACTAGCGGAAACACCGGGGAGCTGTTTTTT	.	TRBJ2-2	TRBD2	TRBV18
CASSLSGTPYNEQFF	TGTGCCAGCAGCTTGTCCGGGACGCCCTACAATGAGCAGTTCTTC	.	TRBJ2-1	.	TRBV7-3
CASITPEGDRTEAFF	TGTGCCAGCATCACGCCAGAGGGGGATCGGACTGAAGCTTTCTTT	once	TRBJ1-1	.	TRBV2
CASSYSGRPNTGELFF	TGTGCCAGCAGTTATTCGGGACGGCCCAACACCGGGGAGCTGTTTTTT	.	TRBJ2-2	.	TRBV6-6
CASSQGDRNTGELFF	TGTGCCAGCAGCCAGGGGGACAGGAACACCGGGGAGCTGTTTTTT	.	TRBJ2-2	TRBD1	TRBV7-3
CASLRDLINSPLHF	TGTGCCAGCCTGCGGGACCTAATTAATTCACCCCTCCACTTT	few	TRBJ1-6	.	TRBV2
CASSFWGGTGEPKNIQYF	TGCGCCAGCAGCTTCTGGGGTGGGACAGGGGAACCCAAAAACATTCAGTACTTC	.	TRBJ2-4	TRBD1	TRBV5-1
CSVVTENTEAFF	TGCAGCGTCGTGACAGAGAACACTGAAGCTTTCTTT	.	TRBJ1-1	.	TRBV29-1
CASRRKGETQYF	TGTGCCAGCCGACGGAAGGGAGAGACCCAGTACTTC	.	TRBJ2-5	.	TRBV12-3/TRBV12-4
CASSRPGQGLNEQYF	TGTGCCAGCAGCCGACCGGGACAGGGGCTCAACGAGCAGTACTTC	once	TRBJ2-7	TRBD1	TRBV6-2/TRBV6-3
CASTGRTTYEQYF	TGTGCCAGCACAGGCAGGACGACCTACGAGCAGTACTTC	few	TRBJ2-7	.	TRBV2
CASSYADQGSTGLAQPQHF	TGTGCCAGCAGTTACGCCGACCAGGGCTCGACGGGTTTAGCTCAGCCCCAGCATTTT	few	TRBJ1-5	.	TRBV6-2/TRBV6-3
CASSPQHSGYGYTF	TGTGCCAGCAGCCCACAGCATTCGGGCTATGGCTACACCTTC	.	TRBJ1-2	.	TRBV7-2
CASRPTFSTGGHSGNTIYF	TGTGCCAGCAGACCCACGTTTTCGACAGGGGGCCACTCTGGAAACACCATATATTTT	.	TRBJ1-3	TRBD1	TRBV28
CASSYGNSYNSPLHF	TGTGCCAGCAGCTACGGGAACTCCTATAATTCACCCCTCCACTTT	.	TRBJ1-6	.	TRBV11-1
CASSRTGSYNEQFF	TGTGCCAGCAGCCGAACAGGGAGTTACAATGAGCAGTTCTTC	.	TRBJ2-1	.	TRBV7-9
CASSSGQGAIVQFF	TGTGCCAGCAGTTCTGGACAGGGGGCGATTGTTCAGTTCTTC	.	TRBJ2-1	TRBD1	TRBV27
CAASPQRFDGQLSHEQYF	TGTGCCGCGTCGCCCCAGCGGTTCGATGGCCAACTTAGCCACGAGCAGTACTTC	.	TRBJ2-7	.	TRBV24-1
CASTLSPHEAFF	TGTGCCAGCACCCTAAGCCCCCATGAAGCTTTCTTT	.	TRBJ1-1	.	TRBV27
CASSYTGTNTDTQYF	TGTGCCAGCAGTTACACTGGGACTAATACAGATACGCAGTATTTT	.	TRBJ2-3	TRBD2	TRBV2
CAWSEGTSYNSPLHF	TGTGCCTGGAGTGAGGGCACCTCCTATAATTCACCCCTCCACTTT	.	TRBJ1-6	.	TRBV30
CASSQLTGTGGSNYGYTF	TGTGCCAGCAGCCAGCTTACGGGGACAGGGGGCTCTAACTATGGCTACACCTTC	.	TRBJ1-2	TRBD1	TRBV3-1/TRBV3-2
CASSLRPPGQGIETQYF	TGTGCCAGCAGCTTAAGGCCTCCGGGACAGGGGATAGAGACCCAGTACTTC	.	TRBJ2-5	TRBD1	TRBV11-2
CASSDGQVDTQYF	TGTGCCAGCTCAGACGGACAAGTAGATACGCAGTATTTT	.	TRBJ2-3	.	TRBV18
CASSVGTGNQPQHF	TGTGCCAGCAGCGTCGGGACAGGGAATCAGCCCCAGCATTTT	.	TRBJ1-5	TRBD1	TRBV11-2
CSVEMMDRGPYEQYF	TGCAGCGTTGAAATGATGGACAGGGGGCCCTACGAGCAGTACTTC	.	TRBJ2-7	TRBD1	TRBV29-1
CASSYSPIPGTANTEAFF	TGTGCCAGCAGTTACTCGCCCATCCCCGGGACAGCTAACACTGAAGCTTTCTTT	.	TRBJ1-1	TRBD1	TRBV6-2/TRBV6-3
CASSYSPAGGPETQYF	TGTGCCAGCAGTTACTCGCCGGCGGGGGGCCCAGAGACCCAGTACTTC	once	TRBJ2-5	TRBD2	TRBV6-5
CASSQELSSNQPQHF	TGCGCCAGCAGCCAAGAGCTTAGTAGCAATCAGCCCCAGCATTTT	once	TRBJ1-5	.	TRBV4-1
CASSRFEVRLADAGELFF	TGCGCCAGCAGCCGATTCGAGGTCCGACTAGCGGACGCCGGGGAGCTGTTTTTT	.	TRBJ2-2	TRBD2	TRBV4-3
CASSHGVRFQETQYF	TGTGCCAGCAGCCACGGGGTGAGATTCCAAGAGACCCAGTACTTC	few	TRBJ2-5	.	TRBV6-2/TRBV6-3
CATSRGQDTDTQYF	TGTGCCACCTCCCGGGGACAGGACACAGATACGCAGTATTTT	.	TRBJ2-3	TRBD1	TRBV19
CASSLGGYSYEQYF	TGTGCCAGCAGCCTGGGAGGATACTCCTACGAGCAGTACTTC	once	TRBJ2-7	.	TRBV28
CATGVSGEKLFF	TGTGCCACCGGGGTGTCGGGGGAAAAACTGTTTTTT	.	TRBJ1-4	.	TRBV10-3
CASSPGTGFNEQFF	TGTGCCAGCTCACCCGGGACAGGATTCAATGAGCAGTTCTTC	once	TRBJ2-1	TRBD1	TRBV7-3
CATSDLSGGRETQYF	TGTGCCACCAGTGATTTGTCAGGGGGGCGAGAGACCCAGTACTTC	.	TRBJ2-5	.	TRBV24-1
CAISAGEGAFF	TGTGCCATCAGTGCGGGGGAGGGAGCTTTCTTT	.	TRBJ1-1	.	TRBV10-3
CASSIRDNPLIGSGANVLTF	TGTGCCAGTAGTATCAGGGATAACCCCCTGATAGGCTCTGGGGCCAACGTCCTGACTTTC	.	TRBJ2-6	.	TRBV19
CASSARRDGDEAFF	TGTGCCAGCAGTGCACGGCGGGACGGTGATGAAGCTTTCTTT	.	TRBJ1-1	.	TRBV2
CASSSRQGVDTQYF	TGCGCCAGCAGCTCTCGACAGGGGGTAGATACGCAGTATTTT	.	TRBJ2-3	TRBD1	TRBV4-3